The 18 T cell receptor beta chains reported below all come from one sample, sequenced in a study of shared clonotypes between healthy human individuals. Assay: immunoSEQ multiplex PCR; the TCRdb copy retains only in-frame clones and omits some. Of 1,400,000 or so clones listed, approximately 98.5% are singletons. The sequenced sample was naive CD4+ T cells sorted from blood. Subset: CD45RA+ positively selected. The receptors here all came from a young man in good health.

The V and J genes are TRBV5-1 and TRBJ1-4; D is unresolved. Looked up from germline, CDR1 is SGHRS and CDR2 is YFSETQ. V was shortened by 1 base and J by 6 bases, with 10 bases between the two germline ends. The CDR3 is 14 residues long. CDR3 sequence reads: CASSLSGSDEKLFF. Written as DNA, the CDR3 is TGCGCCAGCAGCTTGTCGGGCTCGGATGAAAAACTGTTTTTT.

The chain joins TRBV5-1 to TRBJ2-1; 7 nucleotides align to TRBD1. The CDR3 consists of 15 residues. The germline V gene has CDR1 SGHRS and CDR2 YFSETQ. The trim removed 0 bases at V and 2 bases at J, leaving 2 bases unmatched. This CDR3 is CASSLVQGAYNEQFF. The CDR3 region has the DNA TGCGCCAGCAGCTTGGTCCAGGGGGCCTACAATGAGCAGTTCTTC. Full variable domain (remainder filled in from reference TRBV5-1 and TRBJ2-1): KAGVTQTPRYLIKTRGQQVTLSCSPISGHRSVSWYQQTPGQGLQFLFEYFSETQRNKGNFPGRFSGRQFSNSRSEMNVSTLELGDSALYLCASSLVQGAYNEQFFGPGTRLTVL.

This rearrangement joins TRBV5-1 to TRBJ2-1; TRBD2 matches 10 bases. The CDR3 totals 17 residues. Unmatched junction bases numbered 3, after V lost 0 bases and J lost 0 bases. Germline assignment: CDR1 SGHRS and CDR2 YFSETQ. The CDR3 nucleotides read TGCGCCAGCAGCTTGGAGGCTAGCGGGAGCTCCTACAATGAGCAGTTCTTC. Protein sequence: CASSLEASGSSYNEQFF. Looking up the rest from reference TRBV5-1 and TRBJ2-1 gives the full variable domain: KAGVTQTPRYLIKTRGQQVTLSCSPISGHRSVSWYQQTPGQGLQFLFEYFSETQRNKGNFPGRFSGRQFSNSRSEMNVSTLELGDSALYLCASSLEASGSSYNEQFFGPGTRLTVL.

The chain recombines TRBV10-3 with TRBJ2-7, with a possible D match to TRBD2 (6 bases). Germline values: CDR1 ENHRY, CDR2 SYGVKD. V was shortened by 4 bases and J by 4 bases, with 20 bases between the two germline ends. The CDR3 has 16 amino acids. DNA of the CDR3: TGTGCCATCAGTGTGAAAATACGGGAGATATCTTACGAGCAGTACTTC. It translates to CAISVKIREISYEQYF.

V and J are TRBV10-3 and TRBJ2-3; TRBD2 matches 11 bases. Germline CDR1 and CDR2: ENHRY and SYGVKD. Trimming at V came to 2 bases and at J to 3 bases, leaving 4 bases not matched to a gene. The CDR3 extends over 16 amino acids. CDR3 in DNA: TGTGCCATCAGTGAGGTAACTAGCGGGAGTACAGATACGCAGTATTTT. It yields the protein CAISEVTSGSTDTQYF.

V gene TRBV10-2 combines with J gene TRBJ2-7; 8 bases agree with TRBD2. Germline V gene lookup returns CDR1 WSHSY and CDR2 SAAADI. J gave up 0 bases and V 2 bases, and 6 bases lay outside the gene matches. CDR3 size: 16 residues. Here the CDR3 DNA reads TGCGCCAGCAGTGAGGATCTAGCGGGCCGCTCCTACGAGCAGTACTTC. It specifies CASSEDLAGRSYEQYF.

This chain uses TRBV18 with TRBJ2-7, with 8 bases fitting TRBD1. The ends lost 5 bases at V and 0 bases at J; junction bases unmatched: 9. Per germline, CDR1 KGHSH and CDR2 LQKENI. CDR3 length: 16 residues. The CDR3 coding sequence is TGTGCCAGCTCAAGAGGACAGGGTGATTTCTCCTACGAGCAGTACTTC. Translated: CASSRGQGDFSYEQYF.

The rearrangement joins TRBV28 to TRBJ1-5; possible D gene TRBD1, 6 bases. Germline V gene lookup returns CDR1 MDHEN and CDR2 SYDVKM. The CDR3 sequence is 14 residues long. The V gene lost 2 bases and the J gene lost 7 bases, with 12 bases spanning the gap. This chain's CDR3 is CASSLRNRDQPQHF. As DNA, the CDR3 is TGTGCCAGCAGTTTACGGAACAGGGACCAGCCCCAGCATTTT.

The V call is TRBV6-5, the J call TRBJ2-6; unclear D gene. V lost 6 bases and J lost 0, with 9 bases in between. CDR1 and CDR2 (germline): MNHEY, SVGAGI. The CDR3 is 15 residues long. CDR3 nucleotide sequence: TGTGCCAGCAGGGGTGTAAACTCTGGGGCCAACGTCCTGACTTTC. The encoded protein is CASRGVNSGANVLTF.

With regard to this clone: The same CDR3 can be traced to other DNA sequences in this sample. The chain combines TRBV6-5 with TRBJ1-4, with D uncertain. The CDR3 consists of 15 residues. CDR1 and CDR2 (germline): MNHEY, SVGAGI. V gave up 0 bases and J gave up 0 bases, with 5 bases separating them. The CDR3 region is CASSYSGATNEKLFF. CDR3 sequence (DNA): TGTGCCAGCAGTTACTCCGGGGCAACTAATGAAAAACTGTTTTTT.

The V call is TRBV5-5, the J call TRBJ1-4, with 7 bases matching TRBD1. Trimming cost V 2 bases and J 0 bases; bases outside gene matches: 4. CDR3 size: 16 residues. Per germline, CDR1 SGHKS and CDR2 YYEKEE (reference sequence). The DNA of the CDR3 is TGTGCCAGCAGCTTTACAGGGGCCGCAACTAATGAAAAACTGTTTTTT. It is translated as CASSFTGAATNEKLFF.

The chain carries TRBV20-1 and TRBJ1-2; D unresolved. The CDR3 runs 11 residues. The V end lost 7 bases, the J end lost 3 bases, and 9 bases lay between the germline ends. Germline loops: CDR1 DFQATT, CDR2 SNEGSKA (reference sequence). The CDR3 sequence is CSVPTDYGYTF. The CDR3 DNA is TGCAGTGTCCCGACTGACTATGGCTACACCTTC.

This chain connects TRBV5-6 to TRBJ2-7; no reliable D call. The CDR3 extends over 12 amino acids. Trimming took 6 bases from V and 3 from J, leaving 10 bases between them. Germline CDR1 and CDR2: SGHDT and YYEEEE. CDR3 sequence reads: CASMVRGYEQYF. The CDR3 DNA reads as TGTGCCAGCATGGTGAGAGGCTACGAGCAGTACTTC.

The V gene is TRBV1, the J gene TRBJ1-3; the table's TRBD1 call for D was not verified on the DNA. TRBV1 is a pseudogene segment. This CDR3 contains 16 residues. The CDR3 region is CTSSLITTGHGNTIYF. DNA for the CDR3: TGCACCAGCAGCCTGATAACGACAGGGCATGGAAACACCATATATTTT.

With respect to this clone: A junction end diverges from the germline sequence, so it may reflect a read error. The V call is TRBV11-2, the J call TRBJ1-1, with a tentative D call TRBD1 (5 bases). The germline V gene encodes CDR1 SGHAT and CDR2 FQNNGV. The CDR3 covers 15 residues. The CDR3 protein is CASTLSGPMNTEAFF. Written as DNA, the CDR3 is TGTGCCAGCACCTTATCGGGACCCATGAACACTGAAGCTTTCTTT.

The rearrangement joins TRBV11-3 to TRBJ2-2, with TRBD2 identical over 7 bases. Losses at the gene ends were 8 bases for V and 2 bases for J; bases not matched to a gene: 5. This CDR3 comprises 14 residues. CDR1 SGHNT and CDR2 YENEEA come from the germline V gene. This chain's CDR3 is CASRKRENTGELFF. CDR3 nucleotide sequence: TGTGCCAGCCGGAAGCGGGAAAACACCGGGGAGCTGTTTTTT.

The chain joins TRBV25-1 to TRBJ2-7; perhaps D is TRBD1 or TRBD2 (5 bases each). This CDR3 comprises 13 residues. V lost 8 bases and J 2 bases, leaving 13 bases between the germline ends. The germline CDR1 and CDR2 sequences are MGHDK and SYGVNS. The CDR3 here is CASRYGATYEQYF. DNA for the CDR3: TGTGCCAGCCGGTACGGGGCCACCTACGAGCAGTACTTC.

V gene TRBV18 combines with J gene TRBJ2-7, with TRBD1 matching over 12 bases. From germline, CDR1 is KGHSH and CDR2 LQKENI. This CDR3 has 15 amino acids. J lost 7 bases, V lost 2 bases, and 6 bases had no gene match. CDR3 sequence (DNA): TGTGCCAGCTCACCAGGGACAGGGGGCGCCGGGGAGCAGTACTTC. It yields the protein CASSPGTGGAGEQYF.